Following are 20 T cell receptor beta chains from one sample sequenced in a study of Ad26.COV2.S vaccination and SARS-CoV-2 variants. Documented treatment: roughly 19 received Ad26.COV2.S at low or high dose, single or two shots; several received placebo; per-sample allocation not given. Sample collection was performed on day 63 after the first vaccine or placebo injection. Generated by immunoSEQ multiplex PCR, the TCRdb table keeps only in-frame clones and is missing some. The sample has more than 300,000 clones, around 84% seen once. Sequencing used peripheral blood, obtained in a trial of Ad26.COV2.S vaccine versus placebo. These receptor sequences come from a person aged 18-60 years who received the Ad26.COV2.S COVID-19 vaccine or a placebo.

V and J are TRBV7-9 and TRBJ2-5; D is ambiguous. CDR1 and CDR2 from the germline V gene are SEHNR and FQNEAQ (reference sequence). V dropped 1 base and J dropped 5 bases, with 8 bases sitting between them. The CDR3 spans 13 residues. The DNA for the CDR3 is TGTGCCAGCAGCTTAGAATCCTGGGAGACCCAGTACTTC. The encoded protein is CASSLESWETQYF.

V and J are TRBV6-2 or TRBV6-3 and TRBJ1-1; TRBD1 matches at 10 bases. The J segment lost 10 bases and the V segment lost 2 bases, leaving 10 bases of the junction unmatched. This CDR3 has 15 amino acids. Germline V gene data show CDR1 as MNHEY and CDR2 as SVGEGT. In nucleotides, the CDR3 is TGTGCCAGCAGTTACCCGGGGACAGGGGAGTCCTCAGCTTTCTTT. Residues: CASSYPGTGESSAFF.

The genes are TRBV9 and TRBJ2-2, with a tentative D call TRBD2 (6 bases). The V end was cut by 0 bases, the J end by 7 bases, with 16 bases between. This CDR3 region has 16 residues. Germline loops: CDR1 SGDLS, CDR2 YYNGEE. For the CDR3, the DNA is TGTGCCAGCAGCGTAGCGGGAGTACAAGTGGTCGGGGAGCTGTTTTTT. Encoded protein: CASSVAGVQVVGELFF.

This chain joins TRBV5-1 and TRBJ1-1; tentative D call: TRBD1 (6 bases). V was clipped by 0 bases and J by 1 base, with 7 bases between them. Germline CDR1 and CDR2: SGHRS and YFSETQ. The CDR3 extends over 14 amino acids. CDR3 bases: TGCGCCAGCAGCTTGGAGGACAGGAACACTGAAGCTTTCTTT. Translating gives CASSLEDRNTEAFF. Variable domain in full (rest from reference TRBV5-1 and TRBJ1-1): KAGVTQTPRYLIKTRGQQVTLSCSPISGHRSVSWYQQTPGQGLQFLFEYFSETQRNKGNFPGRFSGRQFSNSRSEMNVSTLELGDSALYLCASSLEDRNTEAFFGQGTRLTVV.

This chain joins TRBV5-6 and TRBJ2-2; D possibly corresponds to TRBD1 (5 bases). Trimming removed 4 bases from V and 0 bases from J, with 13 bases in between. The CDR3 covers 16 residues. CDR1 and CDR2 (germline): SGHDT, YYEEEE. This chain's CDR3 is CASSTSSGPNTGELFF. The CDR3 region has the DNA TGTGCCAGCAGCACTTCGTCAGGGCCGAACACCGGGGAGCTGTTTTTT.

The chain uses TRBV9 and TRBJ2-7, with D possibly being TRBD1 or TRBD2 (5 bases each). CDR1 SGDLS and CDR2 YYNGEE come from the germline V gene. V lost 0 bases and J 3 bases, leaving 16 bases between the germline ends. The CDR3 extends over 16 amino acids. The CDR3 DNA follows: TGTGCCAGCAGCGTAGGATCTGCAGGGACCTACTACGAGCAGTACTTC. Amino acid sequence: CASSVGSAGTYYEQYF.

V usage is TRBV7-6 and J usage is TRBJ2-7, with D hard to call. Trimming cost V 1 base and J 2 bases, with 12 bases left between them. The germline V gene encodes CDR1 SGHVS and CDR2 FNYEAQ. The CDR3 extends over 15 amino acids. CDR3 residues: CASSLGSSLTYEQYF. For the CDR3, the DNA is TGTGCCAGCAGCTTAGGTAGCAGCCTAACCTACGAGCAGTACTTC.

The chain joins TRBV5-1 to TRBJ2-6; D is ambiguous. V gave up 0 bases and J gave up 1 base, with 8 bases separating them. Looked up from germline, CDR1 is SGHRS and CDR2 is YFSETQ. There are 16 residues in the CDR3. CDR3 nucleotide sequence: TGCGCCAGCAGCTTGGAGGGAATTTCTGGGGCCAACGTCCTGACTTTC. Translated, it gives CASSLEGISGANVLTF.

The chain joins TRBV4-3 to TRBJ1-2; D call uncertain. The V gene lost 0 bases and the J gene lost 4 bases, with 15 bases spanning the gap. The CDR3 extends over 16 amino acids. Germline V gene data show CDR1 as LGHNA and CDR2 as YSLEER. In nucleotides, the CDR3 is TGCGCCAGCAGCCAAGATCTCGCTCCAGGAGGCTATGGCTACACCTTC. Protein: CASSQDLAPGGYGYTF.

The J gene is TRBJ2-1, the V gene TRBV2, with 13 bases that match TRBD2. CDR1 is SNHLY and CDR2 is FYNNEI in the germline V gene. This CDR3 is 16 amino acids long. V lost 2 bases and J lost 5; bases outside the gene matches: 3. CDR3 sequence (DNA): TGTGCCAGCAGTGAATTCGGGACTAGCGGGGACAATGAGCAGTTCTTC. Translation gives CASSEFGTSGDNEQFF.

The CDR3 nucleotides read TGTGCCAGCAACCCTCCGGCAGAACCTACGGGAGGCTACACCTTC. Its protein is CASNPPAEPTGGYTF. The chain carries TRBV7-9 and TRBJ1-2; no clear D. Trimming shortened V by 7 bases and J by 8 bases, and 23 bases separated the two germline ends. CDR1 and CDR2 from the germline V gene are SEHNR and FQNEAQ (reference sequence). The CDR3 is 15 residues long.

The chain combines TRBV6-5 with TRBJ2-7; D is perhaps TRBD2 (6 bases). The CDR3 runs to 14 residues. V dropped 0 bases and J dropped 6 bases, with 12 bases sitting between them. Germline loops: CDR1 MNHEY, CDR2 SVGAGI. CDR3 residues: CASSYSPRETEQYF. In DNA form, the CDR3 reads TGTGCCAGCAGTTACTCTCCCCGGGAGACCGAGCAGTACTTC.

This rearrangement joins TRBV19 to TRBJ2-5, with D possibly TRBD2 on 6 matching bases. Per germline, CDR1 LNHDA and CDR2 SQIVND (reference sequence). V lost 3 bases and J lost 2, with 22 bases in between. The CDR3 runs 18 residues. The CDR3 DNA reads TGTGCCAGTAGTATTCGGCATTTCATAGGGGACTCGCAAGAGACCCAGTACTTC. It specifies CASSIRHFIGDSQETQYF.

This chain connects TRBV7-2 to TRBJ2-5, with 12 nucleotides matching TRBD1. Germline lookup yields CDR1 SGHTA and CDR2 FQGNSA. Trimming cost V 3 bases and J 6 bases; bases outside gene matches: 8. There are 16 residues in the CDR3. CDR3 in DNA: TGTGCCAGCAGCTTCGCCGGGACAGGGGGCGCGAAGACCCAGTACTTC. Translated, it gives CASSFAGTGGAKTQYF.

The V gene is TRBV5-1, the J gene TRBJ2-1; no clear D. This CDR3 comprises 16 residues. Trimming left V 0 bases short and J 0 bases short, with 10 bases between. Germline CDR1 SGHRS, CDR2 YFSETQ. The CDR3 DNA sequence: TGCGCCAGCAGCTTGGGGGGTTCGAGCTCCTACAATGAGCAGTTCTTC. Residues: CASSLGGSSSYNEQFF.

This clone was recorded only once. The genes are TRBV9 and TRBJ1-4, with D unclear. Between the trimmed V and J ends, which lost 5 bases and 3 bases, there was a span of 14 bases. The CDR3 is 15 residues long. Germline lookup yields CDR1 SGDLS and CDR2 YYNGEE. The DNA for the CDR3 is TGTGCCAGCAGTCCCGGCGGTAGAGCTAATGAAAAACTGTTTTTT. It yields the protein CASSPGGRANEKLFF.

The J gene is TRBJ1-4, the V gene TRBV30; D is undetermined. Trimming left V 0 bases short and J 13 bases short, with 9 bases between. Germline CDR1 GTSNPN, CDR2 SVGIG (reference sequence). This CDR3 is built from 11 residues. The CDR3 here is CAWSVDRGLFF. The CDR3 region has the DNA TGTGCCTGGAGTGTAGACCGGGGACTGTTTTTT.

The CDR3 DNA reads as TGTGCCAGCAGTAACAGACAGCACACCGGGGAGCTGTTTTTT. Translating it yields CASSNRQHTGELFF. The chain joins TRBV6-6 to TRBJ2-2; possible D gene TRBD1, 5 bases. Germline lookup yields CDR1 MNHNY and CDR2 SVGAGI (reference sequence). Trimming stripped 5 bases from V and 3 bases from J, with 10 bases between. CDR3 size: 14 residues.

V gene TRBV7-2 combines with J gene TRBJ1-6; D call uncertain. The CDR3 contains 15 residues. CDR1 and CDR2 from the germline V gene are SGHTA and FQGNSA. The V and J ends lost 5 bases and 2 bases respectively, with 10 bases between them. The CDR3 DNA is TGTGCCAGCAGCCCGAGTGGGGCCTATAATTCACCCCTCCACTTT. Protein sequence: CASSPSGAYNSPLHF.

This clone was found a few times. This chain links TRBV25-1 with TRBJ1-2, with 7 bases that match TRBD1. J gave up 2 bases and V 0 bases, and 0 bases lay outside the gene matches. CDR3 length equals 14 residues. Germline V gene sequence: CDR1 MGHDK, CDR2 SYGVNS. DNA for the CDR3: TGTGCCAGCAGTGAATACAGGGGGAACTATGGCTACACCTTC. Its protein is CASSEYRGNYGYTF.